This entry is about one TCR beta chain. Its antigen remains unknown. TCRdb reprocessed the 5' RACE reads, with one entry per CDR3 protein and no DNA. The repertoire table contains a few hundred thousand distinct CDR3 sequences. This entry is derived from a study of T cells expressing NK-cell markers. Study in general: The study drew TCR beta repertoires from sorted CD3+CD56+NKG2C+, CD3+CD56+NKG2C- and CD3+CD56-NKG2C+ T cells. Most of the eight sequenced donors tested HCMV-seropositive; one tested seronegative. General study findings and limits: Expanded NKG2C+ T cell clones had unclear HCMV specificity. About 1.0-8% of CD8+ T cells in over 5 donors belonged to dominant NKG2C+ clonotypes.

This CDR3 is 14 amino acids long. Germline CDR1 reads SEHNR; CDR2 reads FQNEAQ (reference sequence). Input material: blood T cells: a sorted CD56 or NKG2C T cell subset, CD4+ or CD8+ T cells, or bulk PBMC T cells (not recorded which). The TCR sequence derives from a man aged 18-70 years in good health. This chain connects TRBV7-9 to TRBJ2-5; checking the TCRdb D call of TRBD1 is not possible without DNA. CDR3 sequence reads: CASSPLRLQETQYF.